This TCR beta chain was recorded in a study of CD8+ T cells in alopecia areata. As for the study in general: Once tofacitinib had been taken for 6 to 18 months, 6 months off drug followed.

As to this clone: Its matching antigen is unknown.

Following RNA extraction, reverse transcription yielded cDNA that acted as the sequencing template. Data came from immunoSEQ multiplex PCR; TCRdb stores just in-frame clones and leaves some out. The sample gives 200,000 to 250,000 clones, roughly 57% of which show up once; less than 0.6% is in the top ten. V shed 4 bases and J 8 bases; nucleotides not matched to a gene: 11. The CDR3 extends over 15 amino acids. Germline values: CDR1 SGHNT, CDR2 YYREEE (reference sequence). Study results and limitations: More clonal than normal scalp was lesional scalp, particularly alopecia totalis/universalis.

The TCR comes from a human donor with alopecia areata. The chain links TRBV5-4 to TRBJ2-1; the match to TRBD2 covers 8 bases. The sequenced sample was CD4+ T cells sorted from blood, obtained at week 0. CDR3 region: CASSLRLARRDEQFF. CDR3 coding DNA: TGTGCCAGCAGCCTGCGACTAGCGAGAAGGGATGAGCAGTTCTTC.